This is a list of T cell receptor beta chains from one sample in a study of cytomegalovirus exposure and HLA in healthy donors. Using immunoSEQ multiplex PCR, the repertoire was profiled, and TCRdb retains in-frame clones only, with some absent. This sample yields 210,000 or so clones, of which just over 85% are seen a single time; approximately 2.9% belongs to the top ten. Sequencing was carried out using PBMCs. These receptors were obtained from a woman under 30 in good health and CMV-seronegative. CDR3s include the opening cysteine and the closing phenylalanine or tryptophan. D genes are given only for firm matches. For some rows the clone size is stated as once, few or many, or as a class when expanded; others skip it.

-	TRBJ1-2	TRBV19	-	CASSIEPLGVYGYTF	TGTGCCAGTAGTATAGAGCCTCTGGGCGTCTATGGCTACACCTTC
TRBD2	TRBJ2-3	TRBV9	once	CASSVGTSGRPSTDTQYF	TGTGCCAGCAGCGTAGGGACTAGCGGGAGGCCAAGCACAGATACGCAGTATTTT
TRBD1	TRBJ1-2	TRBV6-5	-	CASSRTGQNYGYTF	TGTGCCAGCAGCCGGACGGGACAGAACTATGGCTACACCTTC
-	TRBJ1-5	TRBV2	-	CASRVRVGQPQHF	TGTGCCAGCAGAGTCAGGGTTGGGCAGCCCCAGCATTTT
TRBD2	TRBJ2-5	TRBV5-1	-	CASSLGLAGETQYF	TGCGCCAGCAGCTTGGGGCTAGCGGGAGAGACCCAGTACTTC
-	TRBJ2-7	TRBV30	few	CAWSVRAVGEQYF	TGTGCCTGGAGTGTTAGAGCGGTCGGCGAGCAGTACTTC
-	TRBJ2-2	TRBV5-1	-	CASSLKVGVNTGELFF	TGCGCCAGCAGCTTGAAGGTGGGCGTGAACACCGGGGAGCTGTTTTTT
-	TRBJ2-7	TRBV15	-	CATSRARDPYEQYF	TGTGCCACCAGCAGAGCCAGGGATCCCTACGAGCAGTACTTC
-	TRBJ2-7	TRBV29-1	few	CSVEDNAYEQYF	TGCAGCGTTGAAGACAATGCCTACGAGCAGTACTTC
-	TRBJ2-2	TRBV5-1	-	CASSFLTPAGELFF	TGCGCCAGCAGCTTCCTTACTCCTGCCGGGGAGCTGTTTTTT
TRBD1	TRBJ2-3	TRBV11-1	-	CASSLTTGVFRTDTQYF	TGTGCCAGCAGCTTAACAACAGGGGTTTTCCGCACAGATACGCAGTATTTT
TRBD2	TRBJ2-7	TRBV4-1	-	CASSQDLFSGRNPYEQYF	TGCGCCAGCAGCCAAGATTTATTCAGCGGGAGAAACCCCTACGAGCAGTACTTC
-	TRBJ2-5	TRBV5-6	few	CASSLVVGGEKTQYF	TGTGCCAGCAGCTTGGTAGTGGGAGGAGAAAAGACCCAGTACTTC
TRBD2	TRBJ2-1	TRBV11-3	once	CASSLGGSFNEQFF	TGTGCCAGCAGCTTAGGCGGGAGTTTCAATGAGCAGTTCTTC
-	TRBJ2-7	TRBV29-1	-	CSVVLDGDLVEQYF	TGCAGCGTTGTACTAGACGGAGACTTGGTCGAGCAGTACTTC
TRBD1	TRBJ1-1	TRBV19	-	CASSPRQGGGTEAFF	TGTGCCAGTAGTCCCCGACAGGGCGGCGGGACTGAAGCTTTCTTT
TRBD2	TRBJ2-1	TRBV4-2	few	CASSQDSGGPNEQFF	TGTGCCAGCAGCCAAGATTCGGGAGGGCCCAATGAGCAGTTCTTC
-	TRBJ1-2	TRBV28	-	CASGQGFGYTF	TGTGCCAGCGGGCAGGGATTTGGCTACACCTTC
TRBD1	TRBJ1-3	TRBV9	-	CASSDRQGSGNTIYF	TGTGCCAGCAGCGATAGACAGGGCTCTGGAAACACCATATATTTT
TRBD2	TRBJ2-1	TRBV29-1	-	CSATTSGSYNEQFF	TGCAGCGCAACTACTAGCGGGAGTTACAATGAGCAGTTCTTC